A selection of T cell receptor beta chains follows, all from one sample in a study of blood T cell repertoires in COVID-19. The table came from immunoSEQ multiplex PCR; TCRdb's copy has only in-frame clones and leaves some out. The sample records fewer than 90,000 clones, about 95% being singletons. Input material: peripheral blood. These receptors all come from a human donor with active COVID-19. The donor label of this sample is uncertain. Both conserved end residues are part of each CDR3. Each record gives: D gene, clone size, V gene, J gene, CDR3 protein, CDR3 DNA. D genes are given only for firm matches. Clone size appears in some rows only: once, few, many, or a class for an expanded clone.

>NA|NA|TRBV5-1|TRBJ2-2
CASSPRGAGELFF
TGCGCCAGCAGCCCCAGGGGGGCCGGGGAGCTGTTTTTT
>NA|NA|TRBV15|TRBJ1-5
CATSRDRGDGNQPQHF
TGTGCCACCAGCAGAGATCGGGGAGATGGCAATCAGCCCCAGCATTTT
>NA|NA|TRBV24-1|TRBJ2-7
CATSEQLPTYEQYF
TGTGCCACCAGTGAACAGTTACCTACCTACGAGCAGTACTTC
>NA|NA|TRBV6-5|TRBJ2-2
CASSSIGSTGELFF
TGTGCCAGCAGTTCAATAGGGAGCACCGGGGAGCTGTTTTTT
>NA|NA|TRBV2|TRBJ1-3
CASSANHRDAGNTIYF
TGTGCCAGCAGTGCGAATCACAGGGACGCTGGAAACACCATATATTTT
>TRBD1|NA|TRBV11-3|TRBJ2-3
CASSLTGTGGSDTQYF
TGTGCCAGCAGCTTAACCGGGACAGGGGGCTCAGATACGCAGTATTTT
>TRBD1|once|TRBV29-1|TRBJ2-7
CSVGETGDYEQYF
TGCAGCGTTGGAGAGACAGGGGACTACGAGCAGTACTTC
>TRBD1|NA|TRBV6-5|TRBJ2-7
CASSYRGQGKYEQYF
TGTGCCAGCAGTTACCGAGGACAGGGGAAGTACGAGCAGTACTTC
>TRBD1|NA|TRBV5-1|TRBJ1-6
CASSPGTENSPLHF
TGCGCCAGCAGCCCCGGGACAGAGAATTCACCCCTCCACTTT
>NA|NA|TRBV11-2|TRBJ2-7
CASSLNLYEQYF
TGTGCCAGCAGCTTAAACTTATACGAGCAGTACTTC
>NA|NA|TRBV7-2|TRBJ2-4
CASSLGRGNIQYF
TGTGCCAGCAGCTTGGGTCGGGGTAACATTCAGTACTTC
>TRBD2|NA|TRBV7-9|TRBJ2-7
CASSLALADEQYF
TGTGCCAGCAGCTTAGCCCTAGCGGACGAGCAGTACTTC
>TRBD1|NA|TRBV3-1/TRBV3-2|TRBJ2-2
CASSQGSRDRAYTGELFF
TGTGCCAGCAGCCAAGGGTCCCGGGACAGGGCGTACACCGGGGAGCTGTTTTTT
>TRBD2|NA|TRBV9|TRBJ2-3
CASRRSGTSTDTQYF
TGTGCCAGCAGACGTAGTGGGACTAGTACAGATACGCAGTATTTT
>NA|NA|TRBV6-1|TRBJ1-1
CASSERDPAEAFF
TGTGCCAGCAGTGAAAGAGATCCGGCTGAAGCTTTCTTT
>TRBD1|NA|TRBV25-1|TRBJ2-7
CASSEWTGWETYEQYF
TGTGCCAGCAGTGAATGGACAGGGTGGGAAACCTACGAGCAGTACTTC
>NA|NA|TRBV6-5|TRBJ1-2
CASTRGGPENYGYTF
TGTGCCAGCACCCGGGGGGGACCCGAGAACTATGGCTACACCTTC
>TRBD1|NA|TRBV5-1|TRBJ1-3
CASSDGQGGNTIYF
TGCGCCAGCAGTGACGGACAGGGAGGAAACACCATATATTTT
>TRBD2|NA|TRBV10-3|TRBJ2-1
CAISDGTSGRTYNEQFF
TGTGCCATCAGTGATGGGACTAGCGGGAGGACCTACAATGAGCAGTTCTTC
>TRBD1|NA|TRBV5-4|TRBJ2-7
CASSSDRGRHEQYF
TGTGCCAGCAGCTCCGACAGGGGGCGCCACGAGCAGTACTTC
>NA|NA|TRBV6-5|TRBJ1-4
CASSKGMGGKLFF
TGTGCCAGCAGCAAGGGGATGGGGGGAAAACTGTTTTTT
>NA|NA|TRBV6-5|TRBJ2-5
CASGRTGLGTQYF
TGTGCCAGCGGGAGGACCGGACTTGGGACCCAGTACTTC
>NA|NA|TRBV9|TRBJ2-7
CASSHRDSAYYEQYF
TGTGCCAGCAGCCACCGCGATAGCGCCTACTACGAGCAGTACTTC
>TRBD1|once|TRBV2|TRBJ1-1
CASRQGTGEAFF
TGTGCCAGCAGGCAAGGGACAGGAGAAGCTTTCTTT
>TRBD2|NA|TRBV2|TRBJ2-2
CASSESPPTSGRFWTGELFF
TGTGCCAGCAGTGAAAGCCCCCCGACTAGCGGGAGATTCTGGACCGGGGAGCTGTTTTTT
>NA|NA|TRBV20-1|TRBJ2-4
CSASTELAKNIQYF
TGCAGTGCTAGTACAGAGCTAGCCAAAAACATTCAGTACTTC
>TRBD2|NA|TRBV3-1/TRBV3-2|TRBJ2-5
CASSQGIAGGQETQYF
TGTGCCAGCAGCCAAGGTATAGCGGGGGGGCAAGAGACCCAGTACTTC